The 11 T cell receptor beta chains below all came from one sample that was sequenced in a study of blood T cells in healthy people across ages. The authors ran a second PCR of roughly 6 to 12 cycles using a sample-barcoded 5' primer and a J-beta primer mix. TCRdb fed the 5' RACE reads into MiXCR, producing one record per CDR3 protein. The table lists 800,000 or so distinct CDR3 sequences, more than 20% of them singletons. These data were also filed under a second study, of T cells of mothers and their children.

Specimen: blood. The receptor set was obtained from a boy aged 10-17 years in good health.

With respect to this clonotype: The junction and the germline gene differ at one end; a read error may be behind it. The CDR3 protein is CTTSRTGTGNYEQYF. The DNA for the CDR3 is TGTACCACCAGCAGAACCGGGACAGGGAACTACGAGCAGTACTTC. The J gene is TRBJ2-7, the V gene TRBV15, with 9 bases aligning to TRBD1. The germline V gene encodes CDR1 LNHNV and CDR2 YYDKDF (reference sequence). The length of the CDR3 is 15 residues. Using reference TRBV15 and TRBJ2-7 for the parts outside the CDR3, the full variable domain is DAMVIQNPRYQVTQFGKPVTLSCSQTLNHNVMYWYQQKSSQAPKLLFHYYDKDFNNEADTPDNFQSRRPNTSFCFLDIRSPGLGDTAMYLCTTSRTGTGNYEQYFGPGTRLTVT.

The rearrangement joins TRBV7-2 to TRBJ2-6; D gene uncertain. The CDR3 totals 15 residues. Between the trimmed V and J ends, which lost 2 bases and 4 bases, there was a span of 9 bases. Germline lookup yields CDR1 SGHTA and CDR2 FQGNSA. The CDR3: CASSLRAAGANVLTF. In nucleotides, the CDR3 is TGTGCCAGCAGCTTACGAGCTGCCGGGGCCAACGTCCTGACTTTC.

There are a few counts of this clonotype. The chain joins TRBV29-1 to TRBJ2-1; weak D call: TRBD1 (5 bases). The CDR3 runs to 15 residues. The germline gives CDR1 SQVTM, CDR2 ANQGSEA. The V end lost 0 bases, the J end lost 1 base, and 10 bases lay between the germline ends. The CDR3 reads CSVEEGDRSYNEQFF. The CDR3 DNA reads TGCAGCGTTGAAGAAGGAGACAGATCCTACAATGAGCAGTTCTTC.

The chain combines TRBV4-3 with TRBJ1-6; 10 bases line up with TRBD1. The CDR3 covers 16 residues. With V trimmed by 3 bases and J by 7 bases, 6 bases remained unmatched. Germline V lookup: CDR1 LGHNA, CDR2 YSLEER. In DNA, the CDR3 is TGCGCCAGCAGCCATGAGTGGACAGGGGGAAATTCACCCCTCCACTTT. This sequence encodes CASSHEWTGGNSPLHF.

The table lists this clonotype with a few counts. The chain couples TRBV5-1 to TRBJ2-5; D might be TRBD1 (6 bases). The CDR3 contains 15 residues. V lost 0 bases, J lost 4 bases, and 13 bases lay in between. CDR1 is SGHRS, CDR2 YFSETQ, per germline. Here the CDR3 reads CASSLVTGSGETQYF. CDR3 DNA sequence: TGCGCCAGCAGCTTGGTCACAGGGTCAGGAGAGACCCAGTACTTC.

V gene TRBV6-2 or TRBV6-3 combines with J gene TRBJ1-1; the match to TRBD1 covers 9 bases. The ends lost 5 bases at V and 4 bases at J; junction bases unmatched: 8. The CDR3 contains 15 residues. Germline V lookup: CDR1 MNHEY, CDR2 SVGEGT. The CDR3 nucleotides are TGTGCCAGCAGTGACCGGGACAGGGTAGGCACTGAAGCTTTCTTT. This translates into CASSDRDRVGTEAFF.

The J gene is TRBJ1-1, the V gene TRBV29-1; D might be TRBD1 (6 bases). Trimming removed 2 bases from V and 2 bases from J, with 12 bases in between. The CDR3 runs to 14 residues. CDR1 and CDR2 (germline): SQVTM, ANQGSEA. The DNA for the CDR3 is TGCAGCGTTGAAAGCAGGGGCCCTAACACTGAAGCTTTCTTT. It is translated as CSVESRGPNTEAFF.

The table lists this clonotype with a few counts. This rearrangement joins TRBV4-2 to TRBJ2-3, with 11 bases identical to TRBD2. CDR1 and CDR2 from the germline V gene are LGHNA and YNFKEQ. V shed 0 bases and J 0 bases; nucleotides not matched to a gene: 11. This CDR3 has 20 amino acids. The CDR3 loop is CASSQEGAASGRRSTDTQYF. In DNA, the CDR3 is TGTGCCAGCAGCCAAGAGGGGGCAGCTAGCGGGAGGAGAAGCACAGATACGCAGTATTTT.

CDR3: CASSQELAGGGTQYF. The CDR3 bases are TGTGCCAGCAGCCAAGAACTCGCGGGAGGGGGTACGCAGTATTTT. This chain connects TRBV4-2 to TRBJ2-3; 9 bases agree with TRBD2. The CDR3 sequence is 15 residues long. CDR1 and CDR2 (germline): LGHNA, YNFKEQ. Trimming removed 0 bases from V and 8 bases from J; junction bases left unmatched: 6.

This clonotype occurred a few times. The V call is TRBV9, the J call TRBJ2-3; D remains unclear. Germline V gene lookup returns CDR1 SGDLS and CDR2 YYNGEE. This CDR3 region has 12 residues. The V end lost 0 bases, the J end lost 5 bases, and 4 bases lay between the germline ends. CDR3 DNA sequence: TGTGCCAGCAGCGTAGGTCAAGATACGCAGTATTTT. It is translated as CASSVGQDTQYF.

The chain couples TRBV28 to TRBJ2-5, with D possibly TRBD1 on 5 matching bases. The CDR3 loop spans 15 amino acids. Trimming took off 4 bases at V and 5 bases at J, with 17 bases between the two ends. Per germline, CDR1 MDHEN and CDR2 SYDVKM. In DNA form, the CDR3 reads TGTGCCAGCAGTTCCCCCAGGGCCTCTGGGGAGACCCAGTACTTC. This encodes CASSSPRASGETQYF.